The 3 T cell receptor beta chains below all came from one sample that was sequenced in a study of regulatory T cells in long-lasting Graves disease. Arm-PCR of CDR3 regions with iRepertoire HTBI primers generated TCR beta libraries. In TCRdb, the multiplex PCR reads were re-called with MiXCR into one record per CDR3 protein. The sample has hundreds of thousands of distinct CDR3 sequences; about 20% are singletons. Sample time point: persistent/refractory GD, antithyroid drugs over 5 years with positive TRAb. PBMC RNA was the source of the TCR library. The source was peripheral blood mononuclear cells (PBMCs), collected when the disease was refractory, from a patient treated with antithyroid drugs. Receptor source: a female donor with Graves disease.

Concerning this clonotype itself: A read error may be the cause here, since a much bigger clone is one base away. Lacking the conserved final phenylalanine or tryptophan, this CDR3 likely reflects a read error. The chain has TRBV12-3 or TRBV12-4 and TRBJ1-1, with D maybe TRBD1 (6 bases). This CDR3 is 14 amino acids long. Deletions cut 8 bases from V and 1 base from J, with 14 bases between. CDR3: CASQQGTQNTEAFL. CDR3 coding DNA: TGTGCCAGCCAGCAGGGGACACAGAACACTGAAGCTTTCCTT.

Concerning this clonotype: Being one base from a much bigger clone, this may be a read error. The V and J genes are TRBV6-2 or TRBV6-3 and TRBJ1-1; D not certain. The CDR3 loop spans 12 amino acids. CDR1 is MNHEY and CDR2 is SVGEGT in the germline V gene. CDR3 nucleotides: TGTGTCAGCAGTTTTGACGGATATGAAGCTTTCTTT. Encoded protein: CVSSFDGYEAFF.

The sample holds many counts of this clonotype. The chain couples TRBV7-2 to TRBJ2-7; D gene ambiguous. Germline V lookup: CDR1 SGHTA, CDR2 FQGNSA. V dropped 2 bases and J dropped 6 bases, with 5 bases sitting between them. The CDR3 spans 11 residues. The CDR3 bases are TGTGCCAGCAGCTTACAGCGCGAGCAGTACTTC. It specifies CASSLQREQYF.